This TCR beta chain was obtained from a study of OX40 agonist ivuxolimab in advanced cancers. Background on the study: Melanoma, hepatocellular carcinoma, head and neck or renal cell cancer occurred in dose-escalation patients. In three patients, partial responses were observed, one with hepatocellular carcinoma and two with cutaneous melanoma.

Germline CDR1 and CDR2: MNHEY and SVGAGI. V lost 6 bases and J 2 bases, leaving 16 bases between the germline ends. CDR3 length: 15 amino acids. The method was immunoSEQ multiplex PCR; TCRdb's version includes in-frame clones alone and lacks a portion of them. The sample records about 14,000 clones, about four fifths being singletons. This clone was seen a few times. Its antigen is still unknown. General observations from the study: Clonal expansion from baseline to week 6 occurred in both CD4+ and CD8+ T cells. Among the lowest peripheral clonal expansion occurred in 0.1-3.0 mg/kg partial responders.

The chain recombines TRBV6-5 with TRBJ1-2; a weak D match, TRBD1 (6 bases). The source of this sequence is an adult with an advanced solid tumor such as melanoma, head and neck, liver or kidney cancer. Sequenced material: CD4+ or CD8+ T cells sorted from blood, taken in a trial of the OX40 agonist ivuxolimab. The CDR3 region is CASRQQGGSNYGYTF. CDR3 bases: TGTGCCAGCAGGCAACAGGGAGGGTCGAACTATGGCTACACCTTC.